The 13 T cell receptor beta chains below come from one sample, sequenced in a study of CD8 T cells in Susac syndrome. A quantity of 0.5 to 1 ug RNA underwent reverse transcription using random hexamers. TCRdb itself ran the immunoSEQ multiplex PCR reads through MiXCR, one entry per CDR3 protein. This sample has about 300,000 distinct CDR3 sequences, with 65% to 90% found just once. The sample was CD8+ T cells from PBMCs. These receptor sequences come from a human donor with multiple sclerosis.

This sequence joins TRBV15 and TRBJ1-1; D unresolved. The CDR3 has 14 amino acids. Trimming stripped 3 bases from V and 0 bases from J, with 8 bases between. CDR1 is LNHNV, CDR2 YYDKDF, per germline (reference sequence). CDR3: CATSRSGVNTEAFF. The CDR3 DNA reads TGTGCCACCAGCAGGTCAGGAGTGAACACTGAAGCTTTCTTT. Full variable domain (missing parts from reference TRBV15 and TRBJ1-1): DAMVIQNPRYQVTQFGKPVTLSCSQTLNHNVMYWYQQKSSQAPKLLFHYYDKDFNNEADTPDNFQSRRPNTSFCFLDIRSPGLGDTAMYLCATSRSGVNTEAFFGQGTRLTVV.

As to this clonotype: The junction departs from the called germline gene at one end, perhaps through a read error. The chain links TRBV20-1 to TRBJ2-5, with TRBD2 identical over 10 bases. Looked up from germline, CDR1 is DFQATT and CDR2 is SNEGSKA (reference sequence). This CDR3 contains 17 residues. The CDR3 DNA reads TGCAGTGCCAGAGGTGGGGGAGCGGGAGGGCCGTCAGAGACCCAGTACTTC. Translation gives CSARGGGAGGPSETQYF.

The chain employs TRBV5-6 and TRBJ1-1; perhaps TRBD1 as D (6 bases). The CDR3 has 16 residues. Trimming stripped 1 base from V and 5 bases from J, with 18 bases between. Germline assignment: CDR1 SGHDT and CDR2 YYEEEE. In DNA form, the CDR3 reads TGTGCCAGCAGCTTGAGGTTCGGGGGGCCTGAGACTGAAGCTTTCTTT. Translated, it gives CASSLRFGGPETEAFF.

The J gene is TRBJ2-7, the V gene TRBV27, with TRBD2 matching over 8 bases. Germline V CDR1 and CDR2: MNHEY, SMNVEV (reference sequence). V lost 0 bases, J lost 2 bases, and 3 bases stayed unmatched. The CDR3 sequence is 15 residues long. CDR3: CASSLSIAGTYEQYF. The CDR3 region has the DNA TGTGCCAGCAGTTTATCGATAGCGGGGACCTACGAGCAGTACTTC.

A few counts support this clonotype. The genes are TRBV7-9 and TRBJ2-7; 7 nucleotides match TRBD1. This CDR3 is built from 15 residues. Per germline, CDR1 SEHNR and CDR2 FQNEAQ (reference sequence). The junction had 10 bases not matched to a gene; V was cut back by 6 bases and J by 2 bases. As DNA, the CDR3 is TGTGCCAGCAGTTCCGGGACAGTACCAACCTACGAGCAGTACTTC. It yields the protein CASSSGTVPTYEQYF.

This chain connects TRBV3-1 to TRBJ2-3; tentatively, D is TRBD2 (6 bases). Germline CDR1 and CDR2: LGHDT and YNNKEL (reference sequence). The CDR3 has 14 amino acids. Trimming removed 4 bases at V and 0 bases at J, with 8 bases between. The CDR3: CASSRGTSTDTQYF. CDR3 in DNA: TGTGCCAGCAGCCGAGGGACTAGCACAGATACGCAGTATTTT.

The chain combines TRBV13 with TRBJ2-1; TRBD2 aligns across 11 bases. The CDR3 covers 16 residues. V lost 5 bases and J lost 3; bases outside the gene matches: 6. Germline V CDR1 and CDR2: PRHDT, FYEKMQ (reference sequence). CDR3 region: CASSPRGTSGYNEQFF. The CDR3 DNA sequence: TGTGCCAGCAGCCCGAGGGGGACTAGCGGCTACAATGAGCAGTTCTTC.

CDR3 amino acids: CASSALEGGTEAFF. DNA for the CDR3: TGTGCCAGCAGTGCGTTGGAGGGTGGAACTGAAGCTTTCTTT. The chain couples TRBV28 to TRBJ1-1; D is ambiguous. CDR1 is MDHEN, CDR2 SYDVKM, per germline. The CDR3 is 14 residues long. The V gene lost 5 bases and the J gene lost 5 bases, with 15 bases spanning the gap.

The J gene is TRBJ2-3, the V gene TRBV7-9; TRBD2 is a possible D gene (6 bases). CDR3 length equals 16 residues. V was cut by 1 base and J by 4 bases, with 15 bases left in between. The germline CDR1 and CDR2 sequences are SEHNR and FQNEAQ (reference sequence). The CDR3 protein is CASSLVASVRSDTQYF. CDR3 sequence (DNA): TGTGCCAGCAGCTTAGTTGCTAGCGTAAGATCAGATACGCAGTATTTT.

V and J are TRBV28 and TRBJ2-6; TRBD1 aligns across 9 bases. Germline V gene data show CDR1 as MDHEN and CDR2 as SYDVKM. The V segment lost 5 bases and the J segment 0 bases; nucleotides outside the gene matches: 11. The CDR3 is 19 amino acids. The CDR3 DNA reads as TGTGCCAGCAGTCATCTACAGGGGGCGATCCTCTCTGGGGCCAACGTCCTGACTTTC. It encodes CASSHLQGAILSGANVLTF. Full variable domain (remainder filled in from reference TRBV28 and TRBJ2-6): DVKVTQSSRYLVKRTGEKVFLECVQDMDHENMFWYRQDPGLGLRLIYFSYDVKMKEKGDIPEGYSVSREKKERFSLILESASTNQTSMYLCASSHLQGAILSGANVLTFGAGSRLTVL.

The chain carries TRBV3-1 and TRBJ1-4; 8 bases align to TRBD1. With V trimmed by 4 bases and J by 1 base, 2 bases remained unmatched. The CDR3 is 15 amino acids. Germline-derived CDR1 and CDR2 are LGHDT and YNNKEL (reference sequence). DNA for the CDR3: TGTGCCAGCAGCCTCGACAGGGGAACTAATGAAAAACTGTTTTTT. Translation gives CASSLDRGTNEKLFF.

In its sample, this clonotype was seen a few times. The J gene is TRBJ2-7, the V gene TRBV2, with 7 bases identical to TRBD2. The length of the CDR3 is 14 residues. Germline V gene sequence: CDR1 SNHLY, CDR2 FYNNEI. Germline trimming cut 2 bases from V and 3 bases from J; bases unmatched to any gene: 4. CDR3 coding DNA: TGTGCCAGCAGTGAATCCAGCGGGGACTACGAGCAGTACTTC. It translates to CASSESSGDYEQYF.

V gene TRBV3-1 combines with J gene TRBJ2-7; 14 positions agree with TRBD2. V lost 4 bases to trimming and J lost 10 bases; unmatched junction nucleotides: 12. The CDR3 spans 16 residues. CDR1 and CDR2 (germline): LGHDT, YNNKEL (reference sequence). This CDR3 is CASSPRTSGRRGQQYF. Here the CDR3 DNA reads TGTGCCAGCAGCCCGCGGACTAGCGGGAGGAGGGGGCAACAGTACTTC.